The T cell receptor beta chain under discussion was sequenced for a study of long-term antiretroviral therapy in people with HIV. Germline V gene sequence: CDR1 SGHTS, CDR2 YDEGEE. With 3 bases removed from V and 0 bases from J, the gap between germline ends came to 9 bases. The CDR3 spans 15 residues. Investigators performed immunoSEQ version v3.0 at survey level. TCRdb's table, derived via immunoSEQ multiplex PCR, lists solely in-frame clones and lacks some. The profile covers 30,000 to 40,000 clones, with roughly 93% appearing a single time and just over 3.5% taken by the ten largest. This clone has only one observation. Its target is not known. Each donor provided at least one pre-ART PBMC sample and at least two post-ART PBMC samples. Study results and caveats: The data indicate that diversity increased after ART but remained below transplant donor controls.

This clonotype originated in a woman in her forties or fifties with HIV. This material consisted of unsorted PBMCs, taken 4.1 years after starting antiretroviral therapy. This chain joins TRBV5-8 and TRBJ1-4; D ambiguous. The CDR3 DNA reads TGTGCCAGCAGCTCGGTAGGCGCAACTAATGAAAAACTGTTTTTT. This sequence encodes CASSSVGATNEKLFF.